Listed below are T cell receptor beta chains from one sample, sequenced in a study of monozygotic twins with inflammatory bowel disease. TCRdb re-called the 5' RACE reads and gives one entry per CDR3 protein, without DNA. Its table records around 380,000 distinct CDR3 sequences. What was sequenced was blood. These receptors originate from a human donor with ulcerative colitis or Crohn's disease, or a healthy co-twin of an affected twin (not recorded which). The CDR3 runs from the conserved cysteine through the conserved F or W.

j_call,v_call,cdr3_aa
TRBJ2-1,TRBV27,CASSLRPDRGHNEQFF
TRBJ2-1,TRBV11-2,CASSLDRVGHNEQFF
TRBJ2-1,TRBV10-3,CAISGLTGNEQFF
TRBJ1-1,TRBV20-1,CSAISQGTEAFF
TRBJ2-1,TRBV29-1,CSVALGTGYNEQFF
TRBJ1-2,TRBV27,CASSSLRDRAYGYTF
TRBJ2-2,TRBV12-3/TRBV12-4,CASSLIGLSTGELFF
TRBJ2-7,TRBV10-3,CAISETSGEGEQYF
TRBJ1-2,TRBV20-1,CSARMDNNYGYTF
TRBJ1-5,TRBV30,CAWARGGAEPQHF
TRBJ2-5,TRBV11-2,CASSLVDWAQETQYF
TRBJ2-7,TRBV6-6,CASRRPTDSYEQYF
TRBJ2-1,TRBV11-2,CASSLTSKDTNNEQFF
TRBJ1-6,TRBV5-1,CASNVDGHYNSPLHF
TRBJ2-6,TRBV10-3,CAISESTNSGANVLTF
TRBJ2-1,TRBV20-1,CSARVVSSYNEQFF
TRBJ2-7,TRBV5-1,CASSSAGKSYEQYF
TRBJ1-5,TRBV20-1,CSANQGLYSNQPQHF
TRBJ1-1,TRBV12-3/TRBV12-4,CASSRQGREAEAFF
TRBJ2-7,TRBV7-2,CASSLEGPSFEQYF
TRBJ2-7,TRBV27,CASRGGLGSYSYEQYF
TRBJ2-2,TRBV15,CATATSLDTGELFF
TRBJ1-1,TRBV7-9,CASSFQGIPEAFF
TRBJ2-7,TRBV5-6,CASRIAGLSYEQYF
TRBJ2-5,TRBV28,CASTWRDGETQYF
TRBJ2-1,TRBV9,CASSVGHRPYNEQFF
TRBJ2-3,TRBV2,CASSAGTGGSDTQYF
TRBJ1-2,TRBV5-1,CASSLGAPASYGYTF
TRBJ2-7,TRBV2,CASIRESYEQYF
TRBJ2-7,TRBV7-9,CASSFGGTYEQYF
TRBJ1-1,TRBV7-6,CASTHGQGNLMNTEAFF
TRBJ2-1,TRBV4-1,CASSQAPGLALYNEQFF
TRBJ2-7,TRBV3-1,CASSQDGGKGQYEQYF
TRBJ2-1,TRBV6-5,CASSRGAGEQFF
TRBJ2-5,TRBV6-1,CASSEAGAQETQYF
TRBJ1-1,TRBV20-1,CSAGHAGFNTEAFF
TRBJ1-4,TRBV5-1,CASSLEGRLSEKLFF
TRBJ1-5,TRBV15,CATSGETGSNQPQHF
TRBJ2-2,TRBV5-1,CASSWDSANTGELFF
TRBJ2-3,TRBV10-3,CAISDPFAAGQNTDTQYF
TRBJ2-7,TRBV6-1,CASSTGRVGYEQYF
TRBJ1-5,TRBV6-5,CASSYYGINQLQHF
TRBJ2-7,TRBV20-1,CSARLPSASEQYF
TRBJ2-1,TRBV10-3,CAISESGLNEQFF
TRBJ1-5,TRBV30,CAWNAGQVGQPQHF
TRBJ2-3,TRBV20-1,CSAIGGTDTQYF
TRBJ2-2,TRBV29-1,CSAGGANTGELFF
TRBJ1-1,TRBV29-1,CSVGVSGQSLNTEAFF
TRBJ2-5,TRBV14,CASSPRVRETQYF
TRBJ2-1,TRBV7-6,CASSQGWQVGRDEQFF
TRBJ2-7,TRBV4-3,CASSQDPGGYEIF
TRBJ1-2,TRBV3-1,CASSQRTGGYTF
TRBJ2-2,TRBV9,CASSQHGTGFPGELFF
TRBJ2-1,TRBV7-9,CASKRGSYNEQFF
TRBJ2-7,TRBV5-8,CASSLDRPPDEQYF
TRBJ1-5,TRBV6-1,CASSAYRDTLTVQPQHF
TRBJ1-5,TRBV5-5,CASSVRGGNQPQHF